Presented here are 27 T cell receptor beta chains from one specimen sequenced in a study of blood T cell repertoires in COVID-19. Produced via immunoSEQ multiplex PCR; TCRdb's table is partial and in-frame only. The sample lists 72,000 or so clones, about 80% occurring once. The sample comprised peripheral blood. These receptors came from a man between 65 and 85 years old who had recovered from COVID-19.

This sequence joins TRBV20-1 and TRBJ1-1, with D hard to call. The CDR3 spans 10 residues. V was pared by 4 bases and J by 6 bases, with 6 bases between. Per germline, CDR1 DFQATT and CDR2 SNEGSKA (reference sequence). In DNA, the CDR3 is TGCAGTGCTATTTTCGCTGAAGCTTTCTTT. Protein product: CSAIFAEAFF.

A single count supports this clone. The rearrangement joins TRBV27 to TRBJ2-7, with a tentative D call TRBD1 (6 bases). Germline CDR1 MNHEY, CDR2 SMNVEV (reference sequence). The CDR3 sequence is 14 residues long. Trimming shortened V by 3 bases and J by 2 bases, and 11 bases separated the two germline ends. CDR3 bases: TGTGCCAGCAGTTTCAGGGGCCCAGCCTACGAGCAGTACTTC. This gives the protein CASSFRGPAYEQYF.

The table lists this clone with many counts. V and J are TRBV7-9 and TRBJ2-1; D call uncertain. The V gene's germline CDR1 is SEHNR and CDR2 FQNEAQ (reference sequence). The CDR3 runs to 9 residues. V lost 11 bases and J 8 bases, leaving 7 bases between the germline ends. The CDR3 spells CASGYEQFF. The CDR3, as DNA: TGTGCCTCCGGGTATGAGCAGTTCTTC. Using reference TRBV7-9 and TRBJ2-1 for the parts outside the CDR3, the full variable domain is DTGVSQNPRHKITKRGQNVTFRCDPISEHNRLYWYRQTLGQGPEFLTYFQNEAQLEKSRLLSDRFSAERPKGSFSTLEIQRTEQGDSAMYLCASGYEQFFGPGTRLTVL.

The J gene is TRBJ1-5, the V gene TRBV7-8; 8 nucleotides line up with TRBD1. V dropped 1 base and J dropped 4; count of bases not matched to a gene: 6. In germline, CDR1 is SGHVS, CDR2 FQNEAQ. CDR3 length: 16 residues. DNA of the CDR3: TGTGCCAGCAGCTTAGGATCGGGGACAGGTAATCAGCCCCAGCATTTT. This sequence encodes CASSLGSGTGNQPQHF.

This chain links TRBV19 with TRBJ2-2; TRBD1 is a possible D gene (6 bases). V was shortened by 2 bases and J by 5 bases, with 12 bases between the two germline ends. Per the germline V gene, CDR1 is LNHDA and CDR2 is SQIVND (reference sequence). The CDR3 is 15 residues long. In DNA, the CDR3 is TGTGCCAGTAGTATACCCGCCAGGGGAACCGGGGAGCTGTTTTTT. Residues: CASSIPARGTGELFF.

The CDR3 loop is CASSLDGGLNTEAFF. In nucleotides, the CDR3 is TGCGCCAGCAGCTTGGATGGGGGCCTGAACACTGAAGCTTTCTTT. The chain has TRBV5-1 and TRBJ1-1; maybe TRBD1 (6 bases). Germline V gives CDR1 SGHRS, CDR2 YFSETQ. V was clipped by 0 bases and J by 0 bases, with 9 bases between them. The CDR3 sequence is 15 residues long. The variable domain in full, completed from reference TRBV5-1 and TRBJ1-1, reads KAGVTQTPRYLIKTRGQQVTLSCSPISGHRSVSWYQQTPGQGLQFLFEYFSETQRNKGNFPGRFSGRQFSNSRSEMNVSTLELGDSALYLCASSLDGGLNTEAFFGQGTRLTVV.

This clone was recorded a few times. V and J are TRBV3-1 (or the pseudogene TRBV3-2) and TRBJ1-2, with D possibly TRBD1 on 5 matching bases. The CDR3 totals 14 residues. The V and J ends lost 4 bases and 4 bases respectively, with 13 bases between them. The germline gives CDR1 LGHDT, CDR2 YNNKEL (reference sequence). Written as DNA, the CDR3 is TGTGCCAGCAGCCTCTACACAGGAATCTATGGCTACACCTTC. This codes for CASSLYTGIYGYTF.

The chain uses TRBV9 and TRBJ2-5, with D possibly matching TRBD2 (5 bases). Germline V lookup: CDR1 SGDLS, CDR2 YYNGEE. CDR3 length: 13 residues. V lost 0 bases and J lost 3, with 6 bases in between. CDR3 sequence reads: CASSVGGEETQYF. DNA for the CDR3: TGTGCCAGCAGCGTAGGGGGAGAAGAGACCCAGTACTTC.

This clone was found a few times. The rearrangement uses TRBV11-2 and TRBJ2-7; a possible D gene is TRBD1 (5 bases). The length of the CDR3 is 17 residues. The V gene's germline CDR1 is SGHAT and CDR2 FQNNGV. V was cut by 1 base and J by 2 bases, with 18 bases left in between. In nucleotides, the CDR3 is TGTGCCAGCAGCTTAGGGGGCTTAGCTACGATCCCCTACGAGCAGTACTTC. It codes for CASSLGGLATIPYEQYF. Combining the CDR3 with reference TRBV11-2 and TRBJ2-7 gives the whole variable domain EAGVAQSPRYKIIEKRQSVAFWCNPISGHATLYWYQQILGQGPKLLIQFQNNGVVDDSQLPKDRFSAERLKGVDSTLKIQPAKLEDSAVYLCASSLGGLATIPYEQYFGPGTRLTVT.

The rearrangement uses TRBV7-6 and TRBJ2-1; tentative D call: TRBD1 (6 bases). Trimming took off 3 bases at V and 8 bases at J, with 8 bases between the two ends. The CDR3 consists of 12 residues. Germline CDR1 reads SGHVS; CDR2 reads FNYEAQ. The chain's CDR3 is CASSFRGDEQFF. CDR3 in DNA: TGTGCCAGCAGCTTCAGGGGAGATGAGCAGTTCTTC.

This clone was detected once. The rearrangement joins TRBV27 to TRBJ1-4, with TRBD1 matching 9 bases. The CDR3 length is 13 residues. The germline gives CDR1 MNHEY, CDR2 SMNVEV (reference sequence). Unmatched junction bases numbered 5, after V lost 8 bases and J lost 7 bases. CDR3 DNA: TGTGCCAGCGGGCGGGACAGGGTTGAAAAACTGTTTTTT. Translating gives CASGRDRVEKLFF. The full variable domain, completed using reference TRBV27 and TRBJ1-4, is EAQVTQNPRYLITVTGKKLTVTCSQNMNHEYMSWYRQDPGLGLRQIYYSMNVEVTDKGDVPEGYKVSRKEKRNFPLILESPSPNQTSLYFCASGRDRVEKLFFGSGTQLSVL.

The chain combines TRBV19 with TRBJ1-2; no definite D call. V lost 4 bases and J lost 3, with 9 bases in between. The CDR3 is made up of 13 amino acids. Per germline, CDR1 LNHDA and CDR2 SQIVND (reference sequence). DNA of the CDR3: TGTGCCAGTAGTAGGGCTTCCGACTATGGCTACACCTTC. Its translation is CASSRASDYGYTF.

This clone was recorded a few times. The gene calls are TRBV5-4 and TRBJ2-5; TRBD2 agrees at 8 bases. Germline V CDR1 and CDR2: SGHNT, YYREEE (reference sequence). V dropped 4 bases and J dropped 0; count of bases not matched to a gene: 8. The CDR3 contains 16 residues. CDR3 sequence: CASSIGGGSYQETQYF. The CDR3 bases are TGTGCCAGCAGCATCGGGGGGGGCTCGTACCAAGAGACCCAGTACTTC.

The chain joins TRBV6-6 to TRBJ1-6; maybe TRBD1 (6 bases). This CDR3 has 15 residues. V lost 3 bases and J lost 4, with 10 bases in between. The germline gives CDR1 MNHNY, CDR2 SVGAGI (reference sequence). For the CDR3, the DNA is TGTGCCAGCAGTTATGCCGACAGGTATAATTCACCCCTCCACTTT. Translation: CASSYADRYNSPLHF.

The chain links TRBV27 to TRBJ2-7, with 12 bases aligning to TRBD2. CDR3 length: 15 residues. V gave up 0 bases and J gave up 8 bases; unmatched junction bases: 5. Germline values: CDR1 MNHEY, CDR2 SMNVEV (reference sequence). CDR3 residues: CASSLSRTSGRQQYF. The CDR3, as DNA: TGTGCCAGCAGTTTATCAAGAACTAGCGGGAGGCAGCAGTACTTC.

This clone was detected only a few times. The V gene is TRBV11-3, the J gene TRBJ1-4; 10 bases align to TRBD1. Germline V CDR1 and CDR2: SGHNT, YENEEA. The CDR3 consists of 15 residues. V trimming: 4 bases; J trimming: 4 bases; junction bases outside the gene matches: 3. CDR3 in DNA: TGTGCCAGCAGCTCAGGGGACAGGGGTAATGAAAAACTGTTTTTT. It encodes CASSSGDRGNEKLFF.

This rearrangement joins TRBV5-4 to TRBJ2-7; 12 bases are shared with TRBD2. Germline-derived CDR1 and CDR2 are SGHNT and YYREEE (reference sequence). There are 15 residues in the CDR3. V was clipped by 4 bases and J by 5 bases; unmatched bases: 7. The CDR3 is CASSPSGRADNEQYF. The CDR3 DNA follows: TGTGCCAGCAGCCCTAGCGGGAGGGCCGACAACGAGCAGTACTTC.

The chain joins TRBV4-3 to TRBJ1-4, with D uncertain. V was cut by 4 bases and J by 7 bases, with 16 bases left in between. Germline CDR1 reads LGHNA; CDR2 reads YSLEER. This CDR3 is built from 15 residues. The CDR3 is CASSRLGAAGEKLFF. Here the CDR3 DNA reads TGCGCCAGCAGCCGGTTGGGAGCTGCGGGTGAAAAACTGTTTTTT.

V gene TRBV27 combines with J gene TRBJ2-1, with D maybe TRBD1 (6 bases). Germline V gene lookup returns CDR1 MNHEY and CDR2 SMNVEV (reference sequence). The CDR3 loop spans 12 amino acids. Trimming pared 6 bases from V and 3 bases from J, leaving 6 bases between. The CDR3 coding sequence is TGTGCCAGCAGGACAGGCTACAATGAGCAGTTCTTC. Encoded protein: CASRTGYNEQFF.

The V gene is TRBV5-1, the J gene TRBJ2-3, with TRBD1 matching 7 bases. V dropped 0 bases and J dropped 1; count of bases not matched to a gene: 8. CDR1 and CDR2 from the germline V gene are SGHRS and YFSETQ. The CDR3 sequence is 17 residues long. Here the CDR3 reads CASSLDRGKGGTDTQYF. In DNA form, the CDR3 reads TGCGCCAGCAGCTTGGACAGGGGCAAAGGGGGCACAGATACGCAGTATTTT.

The sample holds one count of this clone. The chain is built from TRBV21-1 and TRBJ1-2. TRBV21-1 has pseudogene status. The CDR3 contains 17 residues. The CDR3 is CASSLPEVRIGCYGYTF. The DNA for the CDR3 is TGTGCCAGCAGCCTCCCCGAGGTGAGGATTGGGTGCTATGGCTACACCTTC.

This clone appeared a single time. The chain links TRBV24-1 to TRBJ2-3; 8 nucleotides match TRBD2. Germline CDR1 reads KGHDR; CDR2 reads SFDVKD. This CDR3 region has 16 residues. V was pared by 6 bases and J by 2 bases, with 9 bases of the junction left unmatched. The CDR3 DNA reads TGTGCCACCAGTCTGGCGACTAGCGCATACACAGATACGCAGTATTTT. It yields the protein CATSLATSAYTDTQYF.

Written as DNA, the CDR3 is TGTGCCAGCAGCCCCGTCATATTTAAGAGCTCCTATAATTCACCCCTCCACTTT. Translating it yields CASSPVIFKSSYNSPLHF. V usage is TRBV7-8 and J usage is TRBJ1-6; D uncertain. This CDR3 is 18 amino acids long. Germline V gives CDR1 SGHVS, CDR2 FQNEAQ. With 5 bases removed from V and 0 bases from J, the gap between germline ends came to 17 bases.

The chain carries TRBV4-3 and TRBJ2-3; 8 nucleotides line up with TRBD2. The CDR3 is made up of 17 amino acids. Germline CDR1 reads LGHNA; CDR2 reads YSLEER. Trimming at V came to 0 bases and at J to 0 bases, leaving 5 bases not matched to a gene. CDR3 sequence (DNA): TGCGCCAGCAGCCAAGATAGGGCTAGCGGGAGCACAGATACGCAGTATTTT. Its protein product is CASSQDRASGSTDTQYF.

The chain employs TRBV28 and TRBJ1-2, with 7 bases fitting TRBD1. Germline lookup yields CDR1 MDHEN and CDR2 SYDVKM. The J segment lost 7 bases and the V segment lost 6 bases, leaving 5 bases of the junction unmatched. CDR3 size: 12 residues. CDR3 sequence (DNA): TGTGCCAGCAGGCTGACAGGGAGTGGCTACACCTTC. This gives the protein CASRLTGSGYTF.

V usage is TRBV19 and J usage is TRBJ1-5; D may be TRBD1 (6 bases). Trimming removed 1 base at V and 3 bases at J, with 10 bases between. Germline CDR1 reads LNHDA; CDR2 reads SQIVND (reference sequence). The CDR3 consists of 15 residues. Written as DNA, the CDR3 is TGTGCCAGTAGTATAGCGAGGGGGACCAATCAGCCCCAGCATTTT. It specifies CASSIARGTNQPQHF.

The chain uses TRBV28 and TRBJ2-4, with D uncertain. CDR3 length: 15 residues. CDR1 is MDHEN, CDR2 SYDVKM, per germline. V was clipped by 5 bases and J by 1 base, with 12 bases between them. The CDR3 region is CASSHGHSAKNIQYF. CDR3 bases: TGTGCCAGCAGTCATGGGCATTCTGCCAAAAACATTCAGTACTTC.